What follows are 14 T cell receptor beta chains derived from one specimen sequenced in a study of blood T cell repertoires in COVID-19. Measured with immunoSEQ multiplex PCR; TCRdb has only the in-frame clones, and not every one. The table records a few hundred thousand clones, more than 85% of them present only once. The specimen sequenced was PBMCs or T cells enriched from blood (not recorded which). These receptors came from a woman in her 40s who had been exposed to COVID-19.

This clone was observed once. The gene calls are TRBV7-9 and TRBJ2-1, with TRBD2 matching 7 bases. The germline V gene encodes CDR1 SEHNR and CDR2 FQNEAQ (reference sequence). The CDR3 extends over 14 amino acids. V lost 4 bases and J lost 9; bases outside the gene matches: 9. The chain's CDR3 is CASSSNGGYGEQFF. DNA for the CDR3: TGTGCCAGCAGCTCTAACGGGGGGTACGGTGAGCAGTTCTTC.

This chain uses TRBV18 with TRBJ1-1; 9 bases fit TRBD1. The CDR3 is made up of 15 amino acids. The V gene end was trimmed by 1 base and the J gene end by 8 bases; junction bases not matched to a gene: 8. From germline, CDR1 is KGHSH and CDR2 LQKENI. Here the CDR3 DNA reads TGTGCCAGCTCACCACTACAGGGGGCACTAAAAGAAGCTTTCTTT. Translating gives CASSPLQGALKEAFF.

CDR3 sequence reads: CAISTGSEQPQHF. CDR3 DNA sequence: TGTGCCATCAGTACAGGGTCGGAGCAGCCCCAGCATTTT. The chain carries TRBV10-3 and TRBJ1-5; the D gene is possibly TRBD1 (6 bases). The CDR3 contains 13 residues. The ends were cut back, 5 bases at V and 7 bases at J, with 12 bases in the middle. From germline, CDR1 is ENHRY and CDR2 SYGVKD.

The chain is built from TRBV30 and TRBJ2-5; possibly TRBD2 for D (6 bases). This CDR3 has 11 residues. Per germline, CDR1 GTSNPN and CDR2 SVGIG (reference sequence). V lost 5 bases and J 5 bases, leaving 9 bases between the germline ends. CDR3 sequence reads: CAWGGSETQYF. CDR3 nucleotide sequence: TGTGCCTGGGGGGGGAGCGAGACCCAGTACTTC.

This chain connects TRBV5-1 to TRBJ2-5, with TRBD1 matching 11 bases. The germline gives CDR1 SGHRS, CDR2 YFSETQ. V lost 4 bases, J lost 1 base, and 6 bases stayed unmatched. There are 16 residues in the CDR3. CDR3 coding DNA: TGCGCCAGCAGCCCTGGGGACAGGGGGGGCCAAGAGACCCAGTACTTC. Its protein product is CASSPGDRGGQETQYF.

This clone was seen more than once but under ten times. The CDR3 here is CASSVQYGGGEAFF. The CDR3 nucleotides read TGTGCCAGCAGCGTACAGTATGGGGGAGGTGAAGCTTTCTTT. J is TRBJ1-1 and V is TRBV27; D possibly corresponds to TRBD1 (5 bases). V lost 6 bases, J lost 7 bases, and 18 bases lay in between. The CDR3 is 14 residues long. Germline assignment: CDR1 MNHEY and CDR2 SMNVEV (reference sequence).

This sequence joins TRBV30 and TRBJ1-1, with TRBD1 identical over 7 bases. The J segment lost 0 bases and the V segment lost 2 bases, leaving 3 bases of the junction unmatched. The CDR3 is made up of 14 amino acids. The germline V gene has CDR1 GTSNPN and CDR2 SVGIG (reference sequence). CDR3 DNA sequence: TGTGCCTGGAGTAAGGACAGGATGAACACTGAAGCTTTCTTT. Residues: CAWSKDRMNTEAFF.

The rearrangement joins TRBV7-2 to TRBJ2-7; 8 bases map to TRBD2. Germline V lookup: CDR1 SGHTA, CDR2 FQGNSA. The CDR3 contains 15 residues. V lost 5 bases to trimming and J lost 5 bases; unmatched junction nucleotides: 11. CDR3 coding DNA: TGTGCCAGCAGCCCAGAGGCGGGAGGCTTCCACGAGCAGTACTTC. This sequence encodes CASSPEAGGFHEQYF.

This sequence joins TRBV7-8 and TRBJ1-6; tentatively, D is TRBD1 (6 bases). V shed 2 bases and J shed 8 bases, with 19 bases lying between them. This CDR3 region has 17 residues. Germline assignment: CDR1 SGHVS and CDR2 FQNEAQ. CDR3 in amino acids: CASSLKGGGTSDSPLHF. The CDR3 nucleotides are TGTGCCAGCAGCTTAAAAGGGGGAGGGACCAGCGATTCACCCCTCCACTTT.

This clone was found once. The rearrangement uses TRBV15 and TRBJ1-2; D is possibly TRBD1 (6 bases). The V and J ends lost 5 bases and 5 bases respectively, with 21 bases between them. Germline V gene lookup returns CDR1 LNHNV and CDR2 YYDKDF (reference sequence). This CDR3 contains 16 residues. CDR3 amino acids: CATSPFRGSGSYGYTF. The CDR3 nucleotides read TGTGCCACCAGCCCATTCAGGGGCTCGGGGAGTTATGGCTACACCTTC. Filled out from reference TRBV15 and TRBJ1-2, the complete variable domain reads DAMVIQNPRYQVTQFGKPVTLSCSQTLNHNVMYWYQQKSSQAPKLLFHYYDKDFNNEADTPDNFQSRRPNTSFCFLDIRSPGLGDTAMYLCATSPFRGSGSYGYTFGSGTRLTVV.

The table lists this clone with a count of one. The chain combines TRBV19 with TRBJ1-6; D may be TRBD1 (6 bases). This CDR3 has 15 amino acids. V was trimmed by 7 bases and J by 3 bases, leaving 13 bases between them. Germline assignment: CDR1 LNHDA and CDR2 SQIVND (reference sequence). In DNA form, the CDR3 reads TGTGCCAGTAATCCAGGGGAACTCTATAATTCACCCCTCCACTTT. It codes for CASNPGELYNSPLHF.

This chain joins TRBV6-5 and TRBJ2-7; D perhaps matches TRBD1 (6 bases). Germline V gene lookup returns CDR1 MNHEY and CDR2 SVGAGI. Trimming cost V 0 bases and J 3 bases, with 15 bases left between them. The CDR3 has 16 amino acids. The DNA of the CDR3 is TGTGCCAGCAGTTACTCGGGCATAACCAGGGGCTACGAGCAGTACTTC. Amino acids: CASSYSGITRGYEQYF.

The chain couples TRBV30 to TRBJ2-1; D perhaps matches TRBD2 (7 bases). This CDR3 is 15 amino acids long. Trimming cost V 4 bases and J 3 bases, with 16 bases left between them. Germline CDR1 reads GTSNPN; CDR2 reads SVGIG (reference sequence). The DNA for the CDR3 is TGTGCCTGGACGGGGGCGGGGGCGGACTACAATGAGCAGTTCTTC. The encoded protein is CAWTGAGADYNEQFF.

V and J are TRBV14 and TRBJ1-5; maybe TRBD1 (6 bases). The CDR3 contains 17 residues. Germline V gives CDR1 SGHDN, CDR2 FVKESK. V lost 2 bases and J lost 1, with 15 bases in between. As DNA, the CDR3 is TGTGCCAGCAGCCAACCAAGAGCAGGGGTGAGCAATCAGCCCCAGCATTTT. It codes for CASSQPRAGVSNQPQHF.